Presented here are 28 T cell receptor beta chains from one specimen sequenced in a study of shared clonotypes between healthy human individuals. Generated by immunoSEQ multiplex PCR, the TCRdb table keeps only in-frame clones and is missing some. The sample gives approximately 1.5 million clones, roughly 98.5% of which show up once; roughly 0.36% is in the top ten. Sequencing used naive CD4+ T cells sorted from blood. Described subset: CD45RA+ positively selected. The receptors come from a man aged 25 to 40 in good health.

The chain couples TRBV6-4 to TRBJ2-2; a possible D gene is TRBD2 (5 bases). V was shortened by 2 bases and J by 6 bases, with 16 bases between the two germline ends. Germline CDR1 reads MRHNA; CDR2 reads SNTAGT. The length of the CDR3 is 16 residues. The CDR3 reads CASSDTTTGGPGELFF. The CDR3 bases are TGTGCCAGCAGTGACACGACTACCGGAGGACCCGGGGAGCTGTTTTTT.

The chain has TRBV7-8 and TRBJ2-7, with D tentatively TRBD2 (5 bases). CDR1 is SGHVS, CDR2 FQNEAQ, per germline. The V end was cut by 1 base, the J end by 0 bases, with 13 bases between. The CDR3 sequence is 16 residues long. CDR3 sequence reads: CASSLVGGGNSYEQYF. DNA of the CDR3: TGTGCCAGCAGCTTAGTCGGAGGAGGAAACTCCTACGAGCAGTACTTC. The full variable domain, rest sourced from reference TRBV7-8 and TRBJ2-7, is GAGVSQSPRYKVAKRGQDVALRCDPISGHVSLFWYQQALGQGPEFLTYFQNEAQLDKSGLPSDRFFAERPEGSVSTLKIQRTQQEDSAVYLCASSLVGGGNSYEQYFGPGTRLTVT.

This clone was observed once. The V gene is TRBV28, the J gene TRBJ2-6; D remains unclear. The CDR3 runs 12 residues. V lost 7 bases and J 1 base, leaving 2 bases between the germline ends. Looked up from germline, CDR1 is MDHEN and CDR2 is SYDVKM. CDR3 DNA: TGTGCCAGCAAGTCTGGGGCCAACGTCCTGACTTTC. This translates into CASKSGANVLTF.

The rearrangement uses TRBV29-1 and TRBJ2-7; 12 bases align to TRBD2. CDR1 is SQVTM and CDR2 is ANQGSEA in the germline V gene. The CDR3 extends over 17 amino acids. The trim removed 4 bases at V and 4 bases at J, leaving 14 bases unmatched. CDR3 nucleotide sequence: TGCAGCGTTGCGGACAGGCGGACTAGCGGGAAACGGTACGAGCAGTACTTC. It translates to CSVADRRTSGKRYEQYF.

This chain joins TRBV13 and TRBJ1-3; D uncertain. CDR3 length equals 17 residues. Deletions cut 4 bases from V and 3 bases from J, with 19 bases between. CDR1 is PRHDT, CDR2 FYEKMQ, per germline (reference sequence). CDR3 protein: CASSSRRGTSHGNTIYF. The CDR3, as DNA: TGTGCCAGCAGCTCAAGGCGCGGCACATCCCATGGAAACACCATATATTTT.

This chain links TRBV11-2 with TRBJ2-7; either TRBD1 or TRBD2 may supply D (6 bases each). With 3 bases removed from V and 2 bases from J, the gap between germline ends came to 23 bases. CDR3 size: 18 residues. CDR1 and CDR2 (germline): SGHAT, FQNNGV. In DNA, the CDR3 is TGTGCCAGCAGCTTCTTAAGGGGGGCATCATTTAGACCCTACGAGCAGTACTTC. It yields the protein CASSFLRGASFRPYEQYF. Complete variable domain (other parts from reference TRBV11-2 and TRBJ2-7): EAGVAQSPRYKIIEKRQSVAFWCNPISGHATLYWYQQILGQGPKLLIQFQNNGVVDDSQLPKDRFSAERLKGVDSTLKIQPAKLEDSAVYLCASSFLRGASFRPYEQYFGPGTRLTVT.

CDR3 coding DNA: TGTGCCAGCAGCCATCAAACAGGGTCGGAGGAGCAGTTCTTC. Its protein product is CASSHQTGSEEQFF. The J gene is TRBJ2-1, the V gene TRBV7-9; maybe TRBD1 (6 bases). Trimming removed 5 bases at V and 10 bases at J, with 18 bases between. Germline values: CDR1 SEHNR, CDR2 FQNEAQ (reference sequence). The CDR3 runs to 14 residues.

The CDR3 nucleotides are TGTGCCAGCAGCTTAGGAGGGTCCTACGAGCAGTACTTC. Translating gives CASSLGGSYEQYF. This chain connects TRBV11-3 to TRBJ2-7, with D perhaps matching TRBD2 (5 bases). The CDR3 extends over 13 amino acids. Germline CDR1 and CDR2: SGHNT and YENEEA. V was shortened by 1 base and J by 1 base, with 5 bases between the two germline ends.

This chain connects TRBV4-1 to TRBJ2-2, with D tentatively TRBD1 (6 bases). V was pared by 7 bases and J by 0 bases, with 6 bases between. In germline, CDR1 is MGHRA, CDR2 YSYEKL. The CDR3 sequence is 13 residues long. Written as DNA, the CDR3 is TGCGCCAGCACAGGGGCGAACACCGGGGAGCTGTTTTTT. The encoded protein is CASTGANTGELFF.

The DNA for the CDR3 is TGTGCTAGTGGTCGGGACTTCCCTAGCACAGATACGCAGTATTTT. As protein: CASGRDFPSTDTQYF. The chain recombines TRBV12-5 with TRBJ2-3; weak D call: TRBD2 (6 bases). V lost 5 bases and J 0 bases, leaving 12 bases between the germline ends. Germline assignment: CDR1 LGHNT and CDR2 FRNRAP. The CDR3 has 15 amino acids.

The chain couples TRBV5-1 to TRBJ1-2; D unresolved. Germline V gene sequence: CDR1 SGHRS, CDR2 YFSETQ. This CDR3 has 15 amino acids. The V end lost 0 bases, the J end lost 1 base, and 10 bases lay between the germline ends. The CDR3 reads CASSLGQGRNYGYTF. CDR3 nucleotides: TGCGCCAGCAGCTTGGGGCAAGGACGTAACTATGGCTACACCTTC.

Turning to this clone: In the same sample, other DNA sequences code for this CDR3. The V call is TRBV18, the J call TRBJ1-1; a weak D match, TRBD1 (5 bases). Trimming left V 8 bases short and J 0 bases short, with 10 bases between. This CDR3 is built from 13 residues. The germline CDR1 and CDR2 sequences are KGHSH and LQKENI. The CDR3 DNA follows: TGTGCCAGCAGCAGGGAGATGAACACTGAAGCTTTCTTT. This encodes CASSREMNTEAFF.

The chain has TRBV10-3 and TRBJ1-3; no clear D gene. The CDR3 sequence is 13 residues long. Germline values: CDR1 ENHRY, CDR2 SYGVKD. V gave up 10 bases and J gave up 0 bases, with 10 bases separating them. In DNA form, the CDR3 reads TGTGCCACCACAACAGACTCTGGAAACACCATATATTTT. It is translated as CATTTDSGNTIYF.

V is TRBV9 and J is TRBJ2-1; 8 bases map to TRBD2. The CDR3 runs to 15 residues. The germline V gene encodes CDR1 SGDLS and CDR2 YYNGEE. V dropped 0 bases and J dropped 8; count of bases not matched to a gene: 7. This CDR3 reads CASSVGNGRADEQFF. CDR3 DNA sequence: TGTGCCAGCAGCGTAGGTAACGGGAGGGCCGATGAGCAGTTCTTC.

The rearrangement links TRBV7-9 to TRBJ2-7, with D possibly being TRBD1 or TRBD2 (5 bases each). Germline values: CDR1 SEHNR, CDR2 FQNEAQ (reference sequence). This CDR3 is built from 15 residues. The V end was cut by 5 bases, the J end by 6 bases, with 20 bases between. Written as DNA, the CDR3 is TGTGCCAGCAGCCCCGGGACCCCTCGGACGTCCGAGCAGTACTTC. Translated: CASSPGTPRTSEQYF.

This clone was observed a single time. The J gene is TRBJ2-3, the V gene TRBV5-1; D is uncertain. V gave up 2 bases and J gave up 4 bases, with 5 bases separating them. Germline V gene lookup returns CDR1 SGHRS and CDR2 YFSETQ. The CDR3 sequence is 12 residues long. The DNA for the CDR3 is TGCGCCAGCAGCTTTCAGCCAGATACGCAGTATTTT. The encoded protein is CASSFQPDTQYF.

This sequence joins TRBV10-2 and TRBJ2-2; TRBD2 matches 7 bases. Looked up from germline, CDR1 is WSHSY and CDR2 is SAAADI. Trimming at V came to 1 base and at J to 3 bases, leaving 2 bases not matched to a gene. This CDR3 comprises 15 residues. The CDR3 DNA follows: TGCGCCAGCAGTGAGTGGGGGGGGTACACCGGGGAGCTGTTTTTT. It encodes CASSEWGGYTGELFF.

The CDR3 sequence: CASRPLRGLLYNEQFF. CDR3 nucleotide sequence: TGTGCCAGCAGGCCTTTGAGGGGGCTACTATACAATGAGCAGTTCTTC. The chain uses TRBV11-2 and TRBJ2-1; TRBD1 matches 7 bases. Per germline, CDR1 SGHAT and CDR2 FQNNGV. This CDR3 has 16 amino acids. The J segment lost 4 bases and the V segment lost 6 bases, leaving 12 bases of the junction unmatched.

The gene calls are TRBV18 and TRBJ1-2; D may be TRBD1 (5 bases). The V end lost 3 bases, the J end lost 0 bases, and 14 bases lay between the germline ends. The germline gives CDR1 KGHSH, CDR2 LQKENI. The CDR3 sequence is 16 residues long. CDR3 sequence reads: CASSPGDSGTNYGYTF. As DNA, the CDR3 is TGTGCCAGCTCACCTGGCGACAGTGGGACTAACTATGGCTACACCTTC.

This chain connects TRBV14 to TRBJ2-3; D is perhaps TRBD2 (6 bases). The CDR3 is made up of 14 amino acids. V was pared by 0 bases and J by 3 bases, with 7 bases between. Germline lookup yields CDR1 SGHDN and CDR2 FVKESK. Written as DNA, the CDR3 is TGTGCCAGCAGCCAAGAGCTAGCGACAGATACGCAGTATTTT. It translates to CASSQELATDTQYF.

The V gene is TRBV18, the J gene TRBJ2-7, with D possibly being TRBD1 (6 bases). V lost 5 bases and J lost 4, with 12 bases in between. The CDR3 runs 13 residues. Germline CDR1 reads KGHSH; CDR2 reads LQKENI. The CDR3 DNA is TGTGCCAGCTCAGAATTGGGACAATACGAGCAGTACTTC. It yields the protein CASSELGQYEQYF.

This rearrangement joins TRBV18 to TRBJ2-1, with 7 bases aligning to TRBD2. The germline V gene has CDR1 KGHSH and CDR2 LQKENI. This CDR3 contains 19 residues. Trimming cost V 2 bases and J 1 base; bases outside gene matches: 14. The CDR3 sequence is CASSPLVAGAPRSYNEQFF. CDR3 coding DNA: TGTGCCAGCTCACCATTGGTAGCGGGTGCCCCAAGGTCCTACAATGAGCAGTTCTTC.

V and J are TRBV28 and TRBJ2-7; 7 bases are a match to TRBD1. The CDR3 loop spans 12 amino acids. CDR1 and CDR2 (germline): MDHEN, SYDVKM. V was pared by 6 bases and J by 6 bases, with 5 bases of the junction left unmatched. For the CDR3, the DNA is TGTGCCAGCAGGCCAGGGGGTGGCGAGCAGTACTTC. Protein product: CASRPGGGEQYF.

The chain links TRBV5-8 to TRBJ2-5; 9 nucleotides align to TRBD1. The germline CDR1 and CDR2 sequences are SGHTS and YDEGEE. V lost 1 base and J lost 0; bases outside the gene matches: 4. The CDR3 runs 16 residues. CDR3 region: CASSLLGTGYQETQYF. CDR3 nucleotides: TGTGCCAGCAGCTTGTTGGGGACAGGGTACCAAGAGACCCAGTACTTC.

This clone was seen only once. J is TRBJ2-7 and V is TRBV7-2; D perhaps matches TRBD2 (6 bases). This CDR3 is built from 14 residues. In germline, CDR1 is SGHTA, CDR2 FQGNSA. The ends were cut back, 0 bases at V and 6 bases at J, with 12 bases in the middle. The CDR3 coding sequence is TGTGCCAGCAGCTTAGCGCCGGGAGTACGCGAGCAGTACTTC. It specifies CASSLAPGVREQYF.

V is TRBV9 and J is TRBJ2-6, with D possibly TRBD1 on 6 matching bases. CDR1 is SGDLS, CDR2 YYNGEE, per germline. Trimming removed 2 bases from V and 3 bases from J, with 9 bases in between. The CDR3 spans 15 residues. The CDR3 DNA follows: TGTGCCAGCAGCGTTCCAGGGGTTGGGGCCAACGTCCTGACTTTC. Translated: CASSVPGVGANVLTF.

This clone showed up just once. This chain links TRBV11-2 with TRBJ1-5, with 7 bases that match TRBD1. The junction had 8 bases not matched to a gene; V was cut back by 2 bases and J by 1 base. The CDR3 has 17 amino acids. CDR1 SGHAT and CDR2 FQNNGV come from the germline V gene. The CDR3 is CASSLSMKGASNQPQHF. The CDR3 bases are TGTGCCAGCAGCTTATCGATGAAGGGGGCAAGCAATCAGCCCCAGCATTTT.

The CDR3 here is CASSYGRANTGELFF. CDR3 DNA: TGTGCCAGCAGTTACGGGAGGGCGAACACCGGGGAGCTGTTTTTT. This chain connects TRBV6-5 to TRBJ2-2, with 7 bases matching TRBD2. V gave up 2 bases and J gave up 0 bases; unmatched junction bases: 0. CDR1 is MNHEY and CDR2 is SVGAGI in the germline V gene. The CDR3 covers 15 residues.